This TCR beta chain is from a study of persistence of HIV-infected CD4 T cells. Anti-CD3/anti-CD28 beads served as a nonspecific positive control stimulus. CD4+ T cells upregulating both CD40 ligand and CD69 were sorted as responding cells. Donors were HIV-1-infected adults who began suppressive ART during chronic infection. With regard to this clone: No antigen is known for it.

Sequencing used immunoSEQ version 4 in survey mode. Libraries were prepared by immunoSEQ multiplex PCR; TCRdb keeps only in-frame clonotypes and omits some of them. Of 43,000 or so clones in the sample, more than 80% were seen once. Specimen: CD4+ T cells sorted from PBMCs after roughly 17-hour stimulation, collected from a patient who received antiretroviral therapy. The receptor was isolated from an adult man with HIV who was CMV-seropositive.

CDR3 in DNA: TGTGCCAGCAGCTTCGGGAGGGGCGGAAATGGCTACACCTTC. Encoded protein: CASSFGRGGNGYTF. The chain employs TRBV7-9 and TRBJ1-2; D perhaps matches TRBD1 (5 bases). This CDR3 region has 14 residues. Between the trimmed V and J ends, which lost 3 bases and 6 bases, there was a span of 14 bases. CDR1 is SEHNR and CDR2 is FQNEAQ in the germline V gene (reference sequence).